The 16 T cell receptor beta chains below come from one sample, sequenced in a study of spatial heterogeneity in lung cancer. Sample time point: sample taken at primary tumor resection. Sequencing of whole RNA from tumor, nontumor lung or frozen PBMC involved no sorting. MiXCR, applied by TCRdb to the 5' RACE reads, yields one record per CDR3 protein. Seen here are tens of thousands of distinct CDR3 sequences, approximately 7.2% observed once, and the top ten hold roughly an eighth. Material: PBMCs, obtained at surgery. These receptors were collected from a male donor with early-stage non-small cell lung cancer.

The gene calls are TRBV3-1 and TRBJ1-4; D ambiguous. V gave up 0 bases and J gave up 8 bases, with 7 bases separating them. This CDR3 is built from 13 residues. Germline lookup yields CDR1 LGHDT and CDR2 YNNKEL (reference sequence). This chain's CDR3 is CASSQEVDEKLFF. Written as DNA, the CDR3 is TGTGCCAGCAGCCAAGAAGTCGACGAAAAACTGTTTTTT.

V usage is TRBV7-6 and J usage is TRBJ2-2; D possibly corresponds to TRBD2 (6 bases). Trimming shortened V by 7 bases and J by 5 bases, and 14 bases separated the two germline ends. The CDR3 is made up of 14 amino acids. Germline V gene lookup returns CDR1 SGHVS and CDR2 FNYEAQ. CDR3 residues: CASNGGPITGELFF. The CDR3 DNA sequence: TGTGCCAGCAACGGAGGGCCGATAACCGGGGAGCTGTTTTTT.

This chain uses TRBV11-2 with TRBJ2-1, with 9 bases matching TRBD2. Losses at the gene ends were 1 base for V and 2 bases for J; bases not matched to a gene: 6. In germline, CDR1 is SGHAT, CDR2 FQNNGV. CDR3 length: 17 amino acids. The CDR3 nucleotides are TGTGCCAGCAGCTTAGGCGGGGGGGTATTTACCTACAATGAGCAGTTCTTC. Translated, it gives CASSLGGGVFTYNEQFF.

This clonotype was counted many times. The chain joins TRBV20-1 to TRBJ1-5; D gene unclear. The germline CDR1 and CDR2 sequences are DFQATT and SNEGSKA (reference sequence). This CDR3 is built from 16 residues. CDR3 bases: TGCAGCGGGGAGGCCCCGGGTGGGCAGGGCAATCAGCCCCAGCATTTT. This sequence encodes CSGEAPGGQGNQPQHF.

This clonotype was counted at least ten times. The CDR3 loop reads CASSQMPSGYNEQFF. Written as DNA, the CDR3 is TGTGCCAGCAGCCAAATGCCTAGCGGGTACAATGAGCAGTTCTTC. The genes are TRBV3-1 and TRBJ2-1; 8 nucleotides align to TRBD2. This CDR3 is built from 15 residues. V shed 2 bases, J shed 4 bases, and the junction held 4 bases outside the gene matches. Germline values: CDR1 LGHDT, CDR2 YNNKEL (reference sequence).

The V and J genes are TRBV20-1 and TRBJ1-1, with D possibly being TRBD1 (6 bases). There are 13 residues in the CDR3. CDR1 is DFQATT and CDR2 is SNEGSKA in the germline V gene (reference sequence). V was cut by 6 bases and J by 3 bases, with 14 bases left in between. In DNA, the CDR3 is TGCAGTGCCGGCGGGGGGCTATACACTGAAGCTTTCTTT. Its translation is CSAGGGLYTEAFF.

The rearrangement joins TRBV11-2 to TRBJ2-5; no definite D call. This CDR3 contains 14 residues. The V gene lost 5 bases and the J gene lost 1 base, with 11 bases spanning the gap. Germline V lookup: CDR1 SGHAT, CDR2 FQNNGV. In nucleotides, the CDR3 is TGTGCCAGCAGCCTGTCCGGGTTCCAAGAGACCCAGTACTTC. Its translation: CASSLSGFQETQYF.

The chain recombines TRBV28 with TRBJ2-7, with D tentatively TRBD1 (7 bases). V was cut by 3 bases and J by 3 bases, with 18 bases left in between. The CDR3 totals 16 residues. In germline, CDR1 is MDHEN, CDR2 SYDVKM. In DNA, the CDR3 is TGTGCCAGCAGTTTCAGAGGAGGGGGCCTATACTACGAGCAGTACGTC. Translated, it gives CASSFRGGGLYYEQYV.

This clonotype was observed at least ten times. The gene calls are TRBV5-5 and TRBJ2-2; D unclear. This CDR3 has 13 residues. From germline, CDR1 is SGHKS and CDR2 YYEKEE (reference sequence). V was shortened by 2 bases and J by 4 bases, with 6 bases between the two germline ends. The DNA of the CDR3 is TGTGCCAGCAGCTTCGGACCCACCGGGGAGCTGTTTTTT. Protein sequence: CASSFGPTGELFF. Based on the CDR3 plus reference TRBV5-5 and TRBJ2-2, the full variable domain is DAGVTQSPTHLIKTRGQQVTLRCSPISGHKSVSWYQQVLGQGPQFIFQYYEKEERGRGNFPDRFSARQFPNYSSELNVNALLLGDSALYLCASSFGPTGELFFGEGSRLTVL.

By proportion, this clonotype is medium-sized (0.01 to 0.1%). The chain has TRBV28 and TRBJ1-5; no clear D. Germline CDR1 MDHEN, CDR2 SYDVKM. This CDR3 has 15 amino acids. The V end was cut by 8 bases, the J end by 0 bases, with 14 bases between. CDR3 protein: CASQVGGLSNQPQHF. Here the CDR3 DNA reads TGTGCCAGCCAGGTGGGAGGACTTAGCAATCAGCCCCAGCATTTT.

At least ten counts were recorded for this clonotype. This rearrangement joins TRBV27 to TRBJ2-1, with D uncertain. The CDR3 runs to 8 residues. Trimming pared 11 bases from V and 9 bases from J, leaving 5 bases between. CDR1 and CDR2 from the germline V gene are MNHEY and SMNVEV (reference sequence). The DNA of the CDR3 is TGTGCCGGGTCTGAGCAGTTCTTC. Its translation is CAGSEQFF.

There are many counts of this clonotype. The rearrangement links TRBV9 to TRBJ1-3; 8 nucleotides line up with TRBD1. With V trimmed by 3 bases and J by 1 base, 0 bases remained unmatched. The CDR3 is 14 residues long. Germline CDR1 SGDLS, CDR2 YYNGEE. The DNA of the CDR3 is TGTGCCAGCAGCGGGACAGGGTCTGGAAACACCATATATTTT. It yields the protein CASSGTGSGNTIYF.

This clonotype occurred many times. The chain couples TRBV5-1 to TRBJ1-5; the D gene is possibly TRBD1 (6 bases). Germline V CDR1 and CDR2: SGHRS, YFSETQ. The V gene lost 0 bases and the J gene lost 7 bases, with 14 bases spanning the gap. This CDR3 comprises 15 residues. DNA for the CDR3: TGCGCCAGCAGCTTGGCTGGGGGCGCGGGACAGCCCCAGCATTTT. Residues: CASSLAGGAGQPQHF. Using reference TRBV5-1 and TRBJ1-5 for the parts outside the CDR3, the full variable domain is KAGVTQTPRYLIKTRGQQVTLSCSPISGHRSVSWYQQTPGQGLQFLFEYFSETQRNKGNFPGRFSGRQFSNSRSEMNVSTLELGDSALYLCASSLAGGAGQPQHFGDGTRLSIL.

J is TRBJ1-1 and V is TRBV19; no definite D call. This CDR3 has 16 amino acids. Looked up from germline, CDR1 is LNHDA and CDR2 is SQIVND (reference sequence). V lost 7 bases and J lost 1, with 19 bases in between. The DNA for the CDR3 is TGTGCCAGTAAGGTGGGCCCGTCCCAACCGAACACTGAAGCTTTCTTT. It yields the protein CASKVGPSQPNTEAFF.

This clonotype was found many times. The rearrangement joins TRBV5-1 to TRBJ2-7; D uncertain. The germline V gene has CDR1 SGHRS and CDR2 YFSETQ. The CDR3 totals 11 residues. With 0 bases removed from V and 5 bases from J, the gap between germline ends came to 3 bases. CDR3 residues: CASSLEDEQYF. As DNA, the CDR3 is TGCGCCAGCAGCTTGGAGGACGAGCAGTACTTC.

This clonotype was seen a few times. Written as DNA, the CDR3 is TGCAGTGCTCCCCGAGGGGGGAACCAAGAGACCCAGTACTTC. Encoded protein: CSAPRGGNQETQYF. The chain carries TRBV20-1 and TRBJ2-5; TRBD1 or TRBD2 may be the D gene (6 bases each). V lost 5 bases, J lost 0 bases, and 13 bases lay in between. From germline, CDR1 is DFQATT and CDR2 SNEGSKA (reference sequence). The CDR3 extends over 14 amino acids.